This entry describes one TCR beta chain. Its antigen target is currently unknown. It has no much larger one-base neighbor in the sample; base qualities were not kept. In Seattle, one collaborating source enrolled patients while the infection was active and tracked those patients longitudinally over the course of disease. Whole blood was collected in K2EDTA tubes by collaborating institutions according to the institutions' own protocols. For TCRbeta analysis, collaborators shipped samples in one of three forms: frozen whole blood, isolated PBMCs, or DNA extracted from either of those sample types. The sample comes from a study of blood T cell repertoires in COVID-19 (dated by TCRdb to about 2020). For the wider study: Samples covering the acute and convalescent phases of COVID-19 were provided by collaborators in the United States, Italy and Spain. The prospective study material was composed of cDNA or gDNA derived from T cells, B-cell-depleted T cells, or PBMCs. The dataset comprised deeply sampled blood TCRbeta repertoires from subjects exposed to, actively infected with, or recovered from COVID-19. The repertoires were released in a freely available public database meant as a resource for research on the immune response to SARS-CoV-2. The samples were drawn from two sources: the first 160 participants of the ongoing ImmuneRACE study, and 1,000 to 1,500 subjects contributed by 6 global collaborators. Nearly every sample came with metadata listing a de-identified subject ID, COVID-19 status, age in years and sex. Where available, HLA class I and class II types were taken from metadata supplied by the sample provider and were not determined by assay-based typing. What the research found in general, with its limitations: The amount of clinical and demographic metadata varied by source and participant and was provided uncurated.

Trimming removed 1 base from V and 5 bases from J, leaving 15 bases between the germline ends. CDR1 SNHLY and CDR2 FYNNEI are derived from the germline V gene. The CDR3 holds 16 amino acids from the cysteine to the phenylalanine. The CDR3 DNA has 48 bases and is translated from base 1. The immunoSEQ Assay, a bias-controlled multiplex PCR, was used to amplify TCRbeta CDR3 regions from genomic DNA. Processing in the source paper ran as follows. Within the assay, amplification of reference gene primers was used to estimate how many nucleated cells each sample contained. To quantify the absolute abundance of each unique TCRbeta CDR3 rearrangement, sequence reads were collapsed and filtered. For each sample, productive Simpson clonality was calculated by taking the square root of Simpson's diversity index across productive rearrangements. In its TCRdb copy, this immuneACCESS table keeps in-frame sequences only and misses some clones. Where compared with another copy, unresolved V genes explain less than half of these, and the others have no known cause. V and J calls and clone size follow that table, whereas D and trimming were derived from the DNA. The sample table holds roughly 250,000 clones, of which roughly 91% were seen once. The top ten clones comprise about 0.8% of the sample.

The chain is made from TRBV2 and TRBJ1-5; the D gene is not confidently resolved. This sequence was found in a man in his thirties or forties with COVID-19, enrolled during active disease. Specimen: peripheral blood. The CDR3 region reads CASSEDAGRVDQPQHF. The DNA reads as follows: TGTGCCAGCAGTGAAGACGCGGGAAGGGTCGATCAGCCCCAGCATTTT. Here the CDR3 is joined to the reference TRBV2 and TRBJ1-5 genes, and the full variable domain is: EPEVTQTPSHQVTQMGQEVILRCVPISNHLYFYWYRQILGQKVEFLVSFYNNEISEKSEIFDDQFSVERPDGSNFTLKIRSTKLEDSAMYFCASSEDAGRVDQPQHFGDGTRLSIL.